This is a list of T cell receptor beta chains from one sample in a study of CD8 T cells in Susac syndrome. TCRdb passed the immunoSEQ multiplex PCR reads through MiXCR, listing each CDR3 protein once. The sample carries 150,000 to 200,000 distinct CDR3 sequences, approximately 96% recorded once. The material sequenced was CD4+ T cells from PBMCs. The receptors come from a human donor with Susac syndrome. Both conserved end residues are trimmed from each CDR3. Not every row has a clone size; where given, it reads once, few, many or a size class.

TRBJ2-5 | NA | TRBV20-1 | SAFRGVEETQY
TRBJ1-3 | NA | TRBV30 | AWGPGPSN
TRBJ2-3 | NA | TRBV20-1 | SARKEEAISRTDTQY
TRBJ2-7 | NA | TRBV20-1 | SYLPSGGYEQY
TRBJ2-7 | NA | TRBV7-2 | ASSPLAGGPYEQY
TRBJ2-5 | NA | TRBV9 | ASSVVASGRETQY
TRBJ2-1 | NA | TRBV20-1 | SARAPQGAYNEQF
TRBJ2-3 | NA | TRBV19 | ASRTLAGAYTDTQY
TRBJ2-7 | NA | TRBV2 | ASSDYSYEQY
TRBJ1-6 | NA | TRBV20-1 | SASRSQGRGDSPLH
TRBJ1-5 | NA | TRBV27 | ASSLMGSRRGQPQH
TRBJ1-5 | NA | TRBV30 | ATGQSNQPQH
TRBJ2-5 | NA | TRBV20-1 | SARLAGGTETQY
TRBJ2-6 | NA | TRBV6-2/TRBV6-3 | AGGVSGANVLT
TRBJ2-1 | NA | TRBV7-2 | ASSTRTSGGRGEQF
TRBJ2-3 | once | TRBV11-3 | ASSGGGNTDTQY
TRBJ2-7 | NA | TRBV9 | ASSGPQGGPYEQY
TRBJ1-2 | NA | TRBV9 | ASSTGTDLYGYT
TRBJ2-5 | NA | TRBV11-2 | ASSRDRNQETQY
TRBJ2-1 | NA | TRBV30 | AWRNSGGLNNEQF
TRBJ2-1 | NA | TRBV2 | ASTIFGTLRVNEQF
TRBJ1-1 | NA | TRBV18 | ASSPRTSENTEAF
TRBJ1-6 | NA | TRBV5-1 | ASSLEGQGRSPLH
TRBJ1-1 | NA | TRBV27 | ASSFTLLTGNTEAF
TRBJ2-5 | NA | TRBV2 | ASSELLETQY
TRBJ2-5 | NA | TRBV28 | ASTSGGVETQY
TRBJ2-7 | NA | TRBV3-1 | ASSQDPPGGAEQY
TRBJ2-1 | NA | TRBV29-1 | SVGARWDEQF
TRBJ2-7 | NA | TRBV20-1 | SATMGQLAYEQY
TRBJ2-2 | once | TRBV19 | ASTNRDRVNTGELF
TRBJ1-5 | NA | TRBV29-1 | SVVQGGSSNQPQH